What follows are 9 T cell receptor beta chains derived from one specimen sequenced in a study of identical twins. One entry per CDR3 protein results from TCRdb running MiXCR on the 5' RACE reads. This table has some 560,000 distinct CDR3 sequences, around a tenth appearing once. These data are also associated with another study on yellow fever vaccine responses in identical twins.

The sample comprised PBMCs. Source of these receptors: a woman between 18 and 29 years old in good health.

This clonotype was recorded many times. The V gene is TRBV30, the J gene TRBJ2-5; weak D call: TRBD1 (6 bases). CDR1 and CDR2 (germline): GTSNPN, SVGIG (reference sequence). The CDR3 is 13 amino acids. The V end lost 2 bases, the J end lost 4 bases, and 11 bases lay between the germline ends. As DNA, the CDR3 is TGTGCCTGGAGTTGGACAGCCCGAGAGACCCAGTACTTC. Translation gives CAWSWTARETQYF.

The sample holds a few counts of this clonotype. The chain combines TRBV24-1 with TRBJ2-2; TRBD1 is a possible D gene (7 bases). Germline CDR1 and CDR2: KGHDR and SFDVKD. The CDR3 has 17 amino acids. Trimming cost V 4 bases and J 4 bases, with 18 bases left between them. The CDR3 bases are TGTGCCACCAGTGACCGGGAGCGACAGGGCGGCACCGGGGAGCTGTTTTTT. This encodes CATSDRERQGGTGELFF.

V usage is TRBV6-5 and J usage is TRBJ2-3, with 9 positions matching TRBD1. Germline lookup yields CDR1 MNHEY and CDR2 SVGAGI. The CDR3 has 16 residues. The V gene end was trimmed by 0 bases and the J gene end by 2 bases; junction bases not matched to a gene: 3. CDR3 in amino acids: CASSYSGTGPTDTQYF. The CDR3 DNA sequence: TGTGCCAGCAGTTACTCTGGGACAGGGCCCACAGATACGCAGTATTTT.

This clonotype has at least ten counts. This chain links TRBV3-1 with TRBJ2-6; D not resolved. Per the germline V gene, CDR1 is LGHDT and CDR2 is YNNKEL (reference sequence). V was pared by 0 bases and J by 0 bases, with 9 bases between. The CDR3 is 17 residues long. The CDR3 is CASSQDRPSSGANVLTF. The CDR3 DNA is TGTGCCAGCAGCCAAGACAGACCCAGCTCTGGGGCCAACGTCCTGACTTTC.

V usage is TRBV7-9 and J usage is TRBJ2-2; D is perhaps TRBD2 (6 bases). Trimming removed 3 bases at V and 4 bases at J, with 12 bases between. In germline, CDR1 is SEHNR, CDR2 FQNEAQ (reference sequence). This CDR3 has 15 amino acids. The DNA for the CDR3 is TGTGCCAGCAGCTTTCGGACTACTCCCACCGGGGAGCTGTTTTTT. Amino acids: CASSFRTTPTGELFF.

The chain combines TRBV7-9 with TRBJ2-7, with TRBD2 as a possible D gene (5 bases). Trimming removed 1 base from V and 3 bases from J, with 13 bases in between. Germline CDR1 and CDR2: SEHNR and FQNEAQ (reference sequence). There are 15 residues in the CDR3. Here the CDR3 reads CASSLGATRGYEQYF. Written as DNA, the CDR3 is TGTGCCAGCAGCTTAGGAGCGACCCGGGGCTACGAGCAGTACTTC.

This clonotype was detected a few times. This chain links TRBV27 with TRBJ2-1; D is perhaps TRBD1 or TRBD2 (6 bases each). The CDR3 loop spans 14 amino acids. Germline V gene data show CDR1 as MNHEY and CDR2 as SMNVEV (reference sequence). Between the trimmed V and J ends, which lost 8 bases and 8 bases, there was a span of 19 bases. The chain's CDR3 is CASRGRTGRHEQFF. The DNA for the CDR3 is TGTGCCAGCCGGGGGCGAACAGGGAGGCATGAGCAGTTCTTC.

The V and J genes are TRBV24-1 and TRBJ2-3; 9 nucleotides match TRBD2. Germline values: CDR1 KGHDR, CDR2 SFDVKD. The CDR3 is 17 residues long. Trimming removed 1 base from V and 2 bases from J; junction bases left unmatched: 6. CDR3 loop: CATSDLSSGSLTDTQYF. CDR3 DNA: TGTGCCACCAGTGATTTAAGTAGCGGGAGCCTCACAGATACGCAGTATTTT.

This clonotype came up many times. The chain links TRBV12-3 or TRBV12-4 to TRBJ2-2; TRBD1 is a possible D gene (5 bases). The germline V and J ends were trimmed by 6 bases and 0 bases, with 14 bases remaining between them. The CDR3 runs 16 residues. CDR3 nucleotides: TGTGCCAGCAGCCTGACAGCTTCCTCGAACACCGGGGAGCTGTTTTTT. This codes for CASSLTASSNTGELFF.